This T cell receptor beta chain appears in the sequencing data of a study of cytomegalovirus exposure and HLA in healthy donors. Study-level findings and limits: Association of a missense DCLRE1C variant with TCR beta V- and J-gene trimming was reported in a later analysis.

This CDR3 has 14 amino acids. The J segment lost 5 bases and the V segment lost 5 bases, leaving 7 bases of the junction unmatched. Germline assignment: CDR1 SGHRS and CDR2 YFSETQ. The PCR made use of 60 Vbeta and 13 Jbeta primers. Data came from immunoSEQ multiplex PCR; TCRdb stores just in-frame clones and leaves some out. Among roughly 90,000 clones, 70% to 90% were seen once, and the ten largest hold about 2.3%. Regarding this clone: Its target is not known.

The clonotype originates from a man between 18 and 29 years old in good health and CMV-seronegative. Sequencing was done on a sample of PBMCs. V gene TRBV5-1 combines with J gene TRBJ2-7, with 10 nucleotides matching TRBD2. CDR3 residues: CASSFQREGNEQYF. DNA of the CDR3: TGCGCCAGCAGTTTCCAGCGGGAGGGGAACGAGCAGTACTTC.